This T cell receptor (beta chain) was profiled in a study of blood T cell repertoires in COVID-19. Profiling relied on immunoSEQ multiplex PCR, and the TCRdb table lists in-frame clones only, not all of them. This table holds roughly 200,000 clones, 75% to 90% found once. CDR3 size: 17 residues. V dropped 3 bases and J dropped 0 bases, with 15 bases sitting between them. Germline lookup yields CDR1 SGHVS and CDR2 FQNEAQ. V is TRBV7-8 and J is TRBJ1-3; D is unclear. The sequence derives from a man aged 35-49 years who had recovered from COVID-19. The source material was PBMCs or T cells enriched from blood (not recorded which). The CDR3 DNA sequence: TGTGCCAGCAGCTTGTTCTCGGCGGGAGGCTCTGGAAACACCATATATTTT. It translates to CASSLFSAGGSGNTIYF.